This T cell receptor (beta chain) was captured by sequencing in a study of T cells in Graves' hyperthyroidism and ophthalmopathy. Regarding the study as a whole: Onset of ophthalmopathy came a median around 7.1 months after the model predicted it. Blood also held most thyroid clonotypes expanded beyond 0.001.

Patients counted as stable if ophthalmopathy did not develop within 18 months. CDR1 is MNHEY, CDR2 SMNVEV, per germline (reference sequence). V was pared by 8 bases and J by 1 base, with 6 bases of the junction left unmatched. The CDR3 totals 15 residues. TCR beta CDR3 sequences were amplified from RNA transcripts. TCR CDR3 regions were first amplified by RT-PCR with HTBI primers. One entry per CDR3 protein, called by TCRdb with MiXCR from the multiplex PCR reads. Here the sample spans about 560,000 distinct CDR3 sequences, over 15% being singletons. This clonotype was recorded a few times. What it binds is unknown.

The chain uses TRBV27 and TRBJ2-3, with 10 positions matching TRBD2. Sequencing was carried out using blood. The sequence came from a woman aged 18-35 years with Graves' hyperthyroidism. CDR3 bases: TGTGCCAGCGGTCTCGGGACTAGCGGCACAGATACGCAGTATTTT. Protein product: CASGLGTSGTDTQYF.